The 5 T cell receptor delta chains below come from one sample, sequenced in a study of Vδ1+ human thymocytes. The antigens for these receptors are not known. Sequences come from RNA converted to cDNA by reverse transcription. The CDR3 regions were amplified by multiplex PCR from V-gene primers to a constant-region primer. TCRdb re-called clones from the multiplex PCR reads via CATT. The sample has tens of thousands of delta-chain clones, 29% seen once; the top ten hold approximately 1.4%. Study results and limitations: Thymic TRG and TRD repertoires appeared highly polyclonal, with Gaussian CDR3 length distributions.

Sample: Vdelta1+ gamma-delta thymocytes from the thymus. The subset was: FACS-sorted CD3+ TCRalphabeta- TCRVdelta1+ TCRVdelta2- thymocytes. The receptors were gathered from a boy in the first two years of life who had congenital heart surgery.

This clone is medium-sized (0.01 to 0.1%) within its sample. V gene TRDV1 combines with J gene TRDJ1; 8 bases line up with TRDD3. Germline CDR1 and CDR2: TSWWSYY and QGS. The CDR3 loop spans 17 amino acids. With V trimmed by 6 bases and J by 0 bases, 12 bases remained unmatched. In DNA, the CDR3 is TGTGCTCTTGGAGGACTGGGGGTCTATCAGTACACCGATAAACTCATCTTT. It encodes CALGGLGVYQYTDKLIF.

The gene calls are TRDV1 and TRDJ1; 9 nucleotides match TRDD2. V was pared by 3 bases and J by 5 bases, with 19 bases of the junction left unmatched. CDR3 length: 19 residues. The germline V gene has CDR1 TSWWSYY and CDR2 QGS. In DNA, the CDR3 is TGTGCTCTTGGGGACGCCTTCCTACAACGGGGAATACTGGGGGATAAACTCATCTTT. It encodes CALGDAFLQRGILGDKLIF.

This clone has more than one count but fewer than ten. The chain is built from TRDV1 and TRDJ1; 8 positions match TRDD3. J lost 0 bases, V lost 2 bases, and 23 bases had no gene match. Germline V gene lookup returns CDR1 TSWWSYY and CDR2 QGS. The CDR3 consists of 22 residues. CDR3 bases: TGTGCTCTTGGGGAAAAACCCCTGAAGTACTGGGGGGGCCCGAGGTACACCGATAAACTCATCTTT. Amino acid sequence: CALGEKPLKYWGGPRYTDKLIF.

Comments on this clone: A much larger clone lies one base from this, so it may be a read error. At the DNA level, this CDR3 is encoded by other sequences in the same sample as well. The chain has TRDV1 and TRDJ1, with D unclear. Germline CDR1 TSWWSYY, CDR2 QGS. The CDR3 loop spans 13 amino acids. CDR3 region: CALGTILADKLIF. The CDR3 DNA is TGTGCTCTTGGGACCATCTTGGCCGATAAACTCATCTTC.

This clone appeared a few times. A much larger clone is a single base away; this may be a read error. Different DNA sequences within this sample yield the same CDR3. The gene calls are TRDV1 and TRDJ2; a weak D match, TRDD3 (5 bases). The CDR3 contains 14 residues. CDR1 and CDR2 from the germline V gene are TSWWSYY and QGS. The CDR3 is CALGERNLTAQLFF. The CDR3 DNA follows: TGTGCCCTTGGGGAACGGAATTTGACAGCACAACTCTTCTTT.